The source of this T cell receptor beta chain is a study of T cell changes during pregnancy in multiple sclerosis. The assay was immunoSEQ multiplex PCR, and TCRdb's table has in-frame clones only and misses some. Of around 66,000 clones in the sample, around 91% are singletons; the top ten hold 2.2%. Germline V gene data show CDR1 as SGHRS and CDR2 as YFSETQ. This CDR3 is built from 14 residues. The J segment lost 4 bases and the V segment lost 4 bases, leaving 7 bases of the junction unmatched. The rearrangement uses TRBV5-1 and TRBJ1-1; 7 positions match TRBD1. This sequence originates from a female donor in good health, enrolled as a control in a pregnancy study. The source was peripheral blood, collected in the third trimester of pregnancy. DNA for the CDR3: TGCGCCAGCAGCCAGGGGGGCACCTTCACTGAAGCTTTCTTT. Its protein is CASSQGGTFTEAFF.